This T cell receptor (beta chain) was observed in a study of neurological immune-mediated disorders. Findings and limits, study-wide: It was HTLV-1-associated myelopathy that showed the most TCR clonal expansion, while multiple sclerosis showed the least, falling below healthy controls. Neither clinical nor MRI features were associated with the multiple sclerosis repertoire cluster.

The length of the CDR3 is 14 residues. V was trimmed by 4 bases and J by 7 bases, leaving 10 bases between them. CDR1 and CDR2 from the germline V gene are KGHDR and SFDVKD. This clonotype was seen ten or more times. What it binds is unknown. With 10-nucleotide random UMIs, 5'RACE was used to make the cDNA. TCRdb ran MiXCR on the 5' RACE reads and lists one entry per CDR3 protein. The data show roughly 60,000 distinct CDR3 sequences, around 4.8% seen once. The sequence was obtained from a woman aged 50 to 60 with multiple sclerosis. The sequenced sample consisted of PBMCs. The V call is TRBV24-1, the J call TRBJ1-6, with a possible D match to TRBD1 (5 bases). CDR3 sequence: CATSESGRNSPLHF. In DNA form, the CDR3 reads TGTGCCACCAGTGAATCAGGGCGAAATTCACCCCTCCACTTT.